This T cell receptor beta chain originates from a study of graft-versus-host responses after intestinal transplantation. The CDR3 covers 12 residues. Germline V gene data show CDR1 as MGHRA and CDR2 as YSYEKL. V lost 1 base to trimming and J lost 8 bases; unmatched junction nucleotides: 1. Profiling relied on immunoSEQ multiplex PCR, and the TCRdb table lists in-frame clones only, not all of them. This table has approximately 120,000 clones, approximately 92% appearing once. About this clone: Antigen specificity is unknown.

This specimen consisted of unstimulated CD4+ T cells sorted from spleen or lymph node cells, obtained before intestinal transplant. The chain uses TRBV4-1 and TRBJ1-2; 7 nucleotides match TRBD1. The receptor was isolated from a human donor who received an intestinal transplant. The CDR3 sequence is CASSQAQGGYTF. The CDR3 region has the DNA TGCGCCAGCAGCCAAGCACAGGGGGGCTACACCTTC.